Each of the 27 T cell receptor beta chains below was sequenced from the same sample in a study of identical twins. TCRdb reanalysed the 5' RACE reads using MiXCR and keeps one entry per CDR3 protein. The profile shows under 250,000 distinct CDR3 sequences, about an eighth of them singletons. In addition, the sample was reused for a study of yellow fever vaccine responses in identical twins.

The sample taken for sequencing was memory (CD45RO+) T cells sorted from blood. The source is a young woman in good health.

The chain joins TRBV5-1 to TRBJ2-7; the D gene could be TRBD1 or TRBD2 (5 bases each). Germline V lookup: CDR1 SGHRS, CDR2 YFSETQ. Trimming pared 0 bases from V and 3 bases from J, leaving 10 bases between. The CDR3 totals 14 residues. CDR3 nucleotides: TGCGCCAGCAGCTTGGGGGGGATTGTCTACGAGCAGTACTTC. Its translation: CASSLGGIVYEQYF.

The V call is TRBV2, the J call TRBJ2-2; TRBD1 agrees at 7 bases. The germline gives CDR1 SNHLY, CDR2 FYNNEI. This CDR3 is built from 12 residues. In nucleotides, the CDR3 is TGTGCGACAGGGCCTAACACCGGGGAGCTGTTTTTT. Translation gives CATGPNTGELFF.

This clonotype turned up a few times. The chain recombines TRBV15 with TRBJ2-2, with 8 bases aligning to TRBD2. J was trimmed by 6 bases and V by 2 bases; bases with no gene match: 8. Germline V gives CDR1 LNHNV, CDR2 YYDKDF (reference sequence). CDR3 length equals 16 residues. CDR3 sequence: CATSRSREGPAGELFF. CDR3 DNA: TGTGCCACCAGCAGAAGTCGGGAGGGCCCGGCCGGGGAGCTGTTTTTT.

This clonotype was found a few times. The V and J genes are TRBV6-1 and TRBJ2-2; 7 bases map to TRBD2. With V trimmed by 6 bases and J by 0 bases, 4 bases remained unmatched. Germline CDR1 and CDR2: MNHNS and SASEGT. This CDR3 has 15 amino acids. The CDR3 reads CASRFGGSNTGELFF. The CDR3 coding sequence is TGTGCCAGCAGGTTCGGGGGGTCGAACACCGGGGAGCTGTTTTTT.

This clonotype was observed at least ten times. This chain joins TRBV5-6 and TRBJ2-2; 7 positions agree with TRBD2. CDR3 length equals 18 residues. J gave up 5 bases and V 0 bases, and 13 bases lay outside the gene matches. The V gene's germline CDR1 is SGHDT and CDR2 YYEEEE. The CDR3 DNA reads as TGTGCCAGCAGCTTGGCGGGAGGAGCCGGACTTACTACCGGGGAGCTGTTTTTT. It encodes CASSLAGGAGLTTGELFF.

This clonotype was found many times. The chain is built from TRBV29-1 and TRBJ2-2; D remains ambiguous. There are 12 residues in the CDR3. Germline V CDR1 and CDR2: SQVTM, ANQGSEA. The V gene lost 1 base and the J gene lost 6 bases, with 6 bases spanning the gap. CDR3 region: CSVEGGSGELFF. CDR3 nucleotide sequence: TGCAGCGTTGAAGGTGGATCCGGGGAGCTGTTTTTT.

V usage is TRBV11-1 and J usage is TRBJ2-2; D possibly corresponds to TRBD1 (7 bases). CDR1 and CDR2 from the germline V gene are SGHAT and FQDESV (reference sequence). Trimming stripped 5 bases from V and 4 bases from J, with 20 bases between. The CDR3 totals 17 residues. The CDR3 coding sequence is TGTGCCAGCAGCCCCCTCGTGTGGAGGGGGCCCACCGGGGAGCTGTTTTTT. Its translation is CASSPLVWRGPTGELFF.

The chain uses TRBV3-1 and TRBJ1-4, with 10 nucleotides matching TRBD1. The CDR3 runs 19 residues. J was trimmed by 5 bases and V by 0 bases; bases with no gene match: 12. Germline CDR1 and CDR2: LGHDT and YNNKEL (reference sequence). In nucleotides, the CDR3 is TGTGCCAGCAGCCAAGACCCCACCGGGACAGGGGAGAGGAATGAAAAACTGTTTTTT. It is translated as CASSQDPTGTGERNEKLFF.

This chain uses TRBV15 with TRBJ2-3; 7 bases map to TRBD2. Germline CDR1 and CDR2: LNHNV and YYDKDF (reference sequence). CDR3 length equals 16 residues. The junction had 12 bases not matched to a gene; V was cut back by 5 bases and J by 4 bases. The CDR3 region has the DNA TGTGCCACCAGCCGGCCCGGCGGGAGTCACCCAGATACGCAGTATTTT. Translated: CATSRPGGSHPDTQYF.

A few counts support this clonotype. This sequence joins TRBV7-9 and TRBJ2-1, with 8 nucleotides matching TRBD2. The ends lost 2 bases at V and 8 bases at J; junction bases unmatched: 11. Looked up from germline, CDR1 is SEHNR and CDR2 is FQNEAQ (reference sequence). This CDR3 region has 16 residues. The CDR3 nucleotides are TGTGCCAGCAGCTTACTTAAAAGCGGGAGTATGGATGAGCAGTTCTTC. Residues: CASSLLKSGSMDEQFF.

This clonotype occurred a few times. V gene TRBV11-3 combines with J gene TRBJ2-3; D possibly matches TRBD1 or TRBD2 (5 bases each). The CDR3 has 14 residues. Trimming took 8 bases from V and 2 from J, leaving 14 bases between them. Germline CDR1 and CDR2: SGHNT and YENEEA. The CDR3: CASAPGTFTDTQYF. CDR3 in DNA: TGTGCCAGCGCCCCCGGGACCTTCACAGATACGCAGTATTTT.

The chain joins TRBV19 to TRBJ2-1; possibly TRBD1 for D (5 bases). The length of the CDR3 is 14 residues. V lost 3 bases and J 4 bases, leaving 10 bases between the germline ends. CDR1 is LNHDA, CDR2 SQIVND, per germline (reference sequence). The DNA for the CDR3 is TGTGCCAGTAGTATCGGCAGGGAATACAATGAGCAGTTCTTC. Protein: CASSIGREYNEQFF.

This clonotype was counted many times. The V and J genes are TRBV7-2 and TRBJ2-1; unclear D gene. Trimming cost V 2 bases and J 5 bases, with 13 bases left between them. The germline V gene encodes CDR1 SGHTA and CDR2 FQGNSA. The CDR3 spans 15 residues. The CDR3 bases are TGTGCCAGCAGCTTAATGCCCAGCCATGACAATGAGCAGTTCTTC. As protein: CASSLMPSHDNEQFF.

This clonotype came up a few times. This chain connects TRBV27 to TRBJ2-7; 7 nucleotides agree with TRBD2. Germline V CDR1 and CDR2: MNHEY, SMNVEV (reference sequence). This CDR3 region has 14 residues. Trimming cost V 6 bases and J 4 bases; bases outside gene matches: 9. CDR3 in DNA: TGTGCCAGCAGCCCTGGACTGGGAGGGTACGAGCAGTACTTC. Amino acid sequence: CASSPGLGGYEQYF.

The CDR3, as DNA: TGTGCCAGCAACCGGGGGCCCTTGTACAATGAGCAGTTCTTC. Translated: CASNRGPLYNEQFF. The V call is TRBV2, the J call TRBJ2-1; D could derive from TRBD1 or TRBD2 (6 bases each). The length of the CDR3 is 14 residues. The ends were cut back, 7 bases at V and 4 bases at J, with 14 bases in the middle. Germline-derived CDR1 and CDR2 are SNHLY and FYNNEI. Complete variable domain (other parts from reference TRBV2 and TRBJ2-1): EPEVTQTPSHQVTQMGQEVILRCVPISNHLYFYWYRQILGQKVEFLVSFYNNEISEKSEIFDDQFSVERPDGSNFTLKIRSTKLEDSAMYFCASNRGPLYNEQFFGPGTRLTVL.

The chain joins TRBV20-1 to TRBJ1-5, with D tentatively TRBD1 (5 bases). The CDR3 consists of 16 residues. Germline-derived CDR1 and CDR2 are DFQATT and SNEGSKA (reference sequence). Trimming pared 0 bases from V and 3 bases from J, leaving 15 bases between. The CDR3 nucleotides are TGCAGTGCTAGAGATCCCCCGGGCAGGGTCAATCAGCCCCAGCATTTT. Its translation is CSARDPPGRVNQPQHF.

This chain uses TRBV18 with TRBJ2-5, with 7 bases matching TRBD2. Trimming at V came to 0 bases and at J to 7 bases, leaving 5 bases not matched to a gene. The germline V gene has CDR1 KGHSH and CDR2 LQKENI. CDR3 length: 14 amino acids. The DNA for the CDR3 is TGTGCCAGCTCACCACCCGGCAGGGAGGGGACCCAGTACTTC. Translating gives CASSPPGREGTQYF. Together with reference TRBV18 and TRBJ2-5, the CDR3 gives the full variable domain: NAGVMQNPRHLVRRRGQEARLRCSPMKGHSHVYWYRQLPEEGLKFMVYLQKENIIDESGMPKERFSAEFPKEGPSILRIQQVVRGDSAAYFCASSPPGREGTQYFGPGTRLLVL.

The V gene is TRBV5-6, the J gene TRBJ1-2; D remains ambiguous. The CDR3 is 12 residues long. From germline, CDR1 is SGHDT and CDR2 YYEEEE. Trimming took 4 bases from V and 7 from J, leaving 11 bases between them. DNA of the CDR3: TGTGCCAGCAGCCCCGGGCTCTTTGGCTACACCTTC. Amino acids: CASSPGLFGYTF.

This clonotype was observed a handful of times. The chain couples TRBV3-1 to TRBJ2-7, with D perhaps matching TRBD2 (6 bases). CDR3 length equals 14 residues. The germline CDR1 and CDR2 sequences are LGHDT and YNNKEL (reference sequence). Trimming took 2 bases from V and 4 from J, leaving 12 bases between them. The CDR3 coding sequence is TGTGCCAGCAGCCAACGGGAGAACCTATACGAGCAGTACTTC. This codes for CASSQRENLYEQYF.

The chain recombines TRBV19 with TRBJ2-7, with TRBD1 identical over 9 bases. Germline V gene data show CDR1 as LNHDA and CDR2 as SQIVND (reference sequence). With V trimmed by 6 bases and J by 4 bases, 10 bases remained unmatched. The CDR3 length is 15 residues. The CDR3 is CASSETGQGSYEQYF. The CDR3 DNA is TGTGCCAGTAGCGAGACGGGACAGGGATCTTACGAGCAGTACTTC.

The sample holds a few counts of this clonotype. This chain uses TRBV7-2 with TRBJ2-5; D is perhaps TRBD1 or TRBD2 (5 bases each). The CDR3 contains 16 residues. Deletions cut 0 bases from V and 2 bases from J, with 13 bases between. Germline lookup yields CDR1 SGHTA and CDR2 FQGNSA. Here the CDR3 DNA reads TGTGCCAGCAGCTTAGCGCCCGGGACGGGGCAAGAGACCCAGTACTTC. It is translated as CASSLAPGTGQETQYF.

This clonotype was observed a handful of times. This chain joins TRBV12-3 or TRBV12-4 and TRBJ2-2, with D tentatively TRBD2 (6 bases). This CDR3 spans 13 amino acids. Trimming removed 5 bases from V and 6 bases from J, with 10 bases in between. The CDR3 nucleotides read TGTGCCAGCAGTATACTAGCCCCCGGGGAGCTGTTTTTT. It translates to CASSILAPGELFF.

This clonotype has just a few counts. The chain recombines TRBV20-1 with TRBJ2-5; TRBD1 matches at 7 bases. V dropped 0 bases and J dropped 5; count of bases not matched to a gene: 6. Germline V gene lookup returns CDR1 DFQATT and CDR2 SNEGSKA (reference sequence). CDR3 size: 14 residues. The CDR3 is CSAREGTVRETQYF. The CDR3 DNA reads TGCAGTGCTAGAGAAGGGACAGTGAGGGAGACCCAGTACTTC.

The sample holds a few counts of this clonotype. V and J are TRBV12-3 or TRBV12-4 and TRBJ2-5, with D perhaps TRBD1 (6 bases). Between the trimmed V and J ends, which lost 6 bases and 4 bases, there was a span of 18 bases. The CDR3 is 15 amino acids. The CDR3, as DNA: TGTGCCAGCAGACTGGACAGTCAGCTCGCAGAGACCCAGTACTTC. The encoded protein is CASRLDSQLAETQYF.

This chain links TRBV20-1 with TRBJ1-4, with D maybe TRBD1 (5 bases). The CDR3 contains 15 residues. CDR1 and CDR2 from the germline V gene are DFQATT and SNEGSKA (reference sequence). Trimming left V 3 bases short and J 4 bases short, with 15 bases between. The CDR3 DNA sequence: TGCAGTGCTAGGGCCCCCTGGGGCGGTAATGAAAAACTGTTTTTT. It translates to CSARAPWGGNEKLFF.

The V and J genes are TRBV20-1 and TRBJ2-1; TRBD2 matches at 13 bases. V was pared by 3 bases and J by 8 bases, with 7 bases of the junction left unmatched. Germline assignment: CDR1 DFQATT and CDR2 SNEGSKA (reference sequence). This CDR3 spans 15 amino acids. CDR3 DNA: TGCAGTGCTAGGGGGACTAGCGGGAACCTCGATGAGCAGTTCTTC. Its translation is CSARGTSGNLDEQFF.

This clonotype has a handful of counts. This chain connects TRBV6-4 to TRBJ2-3; D not certain. The CDR3 length is 13 residues. The V end was cut by 2 bases, the J end by 2 bases, with 5 bases between. Germline assignment: CDR1 MRHNA and CDR2 SNTAGT. In DNA, the CDR3 is TGTGCCAGCAGTGACCGTGTCACAGATACGCAGTATTTT. Translating gives CASSDRVTDTQYF.